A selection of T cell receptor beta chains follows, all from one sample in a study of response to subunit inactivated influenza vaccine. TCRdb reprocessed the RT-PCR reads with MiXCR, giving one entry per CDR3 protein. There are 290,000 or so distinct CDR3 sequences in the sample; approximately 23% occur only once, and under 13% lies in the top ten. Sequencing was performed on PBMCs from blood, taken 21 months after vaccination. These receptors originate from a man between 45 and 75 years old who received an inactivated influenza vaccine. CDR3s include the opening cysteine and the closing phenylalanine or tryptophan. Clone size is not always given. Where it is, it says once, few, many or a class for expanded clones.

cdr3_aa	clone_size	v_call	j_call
CASSTGTSGAYNEQFF	many	TRBV27	TRBJ2-1
CASSEALLVVDEQFF	NA	TRBV6-1	TRBJ2-1
CASTQADTQYF	NA	TRBV19	TRBJ2-3
CASSLGGTVKAQHF	NA	TRBV12-3/TRBV12-4	TRBJ1-5
CATSDPGQAEKLFF	many	TRBV24-1	TRBJ1-4
CATSRDKNLNSPLHF	many	TRBV15	TRBJ1-6
CASSKGARSTDTQYF	NA	TRBV5-1	TRBJ2-3
CASSQTSGGAGIYNEQFF	NA	TRBV5-1	TRBJ2-1
CSARRGNSYEQYF	few	TRBV20-1	TRBJ2-7
CSVDRDSQYEQYF	NA	TRBV29-1	TRBJ2-7
CSASSDNTEAFF	few	TRBV20-1	TRBJ1-1
CASSTEGQPQHF	few	TRBV7-9	TRBJ1-5
CASSKGSMRGGYGYTF	many	TRBV21-1	TRBJ1-2
CASSLGTEQPQHF	NA	TRBV5-6	TRBJ1-5
CASSYIPSGRNYNEQFF	NA	TRBV6-2/TRBV6-3	TRBJ2-1
CASRKPGRNNSPLHF	few	TRBV11-2	TRBJ1-6
CASSLRAGDNSPLHF	NA	TRBV12-3/TRBV12-4	TRBJ1-6
CSARATGPDQPQHF	NA	TRBV20-1	TRBJ1-5
CASSATNEKLFF	many	TRBV5-1	TRBJ1-4
CASSYDRAGTGELFF	NA	TRBV5-1	TRBJ2-2
CASSSPSRGVNTEAFF	few	TRBV9	TRBJ1-1
CASSANRGSYGYTF	NA	TRBV7-2	TRBJ1-2
CASSQETGVGANVLTF	few	TRBV3-1	TRBJ2-6
CATSRALAGWMETQYF	NA	TRBV15	TRBJ2-5
CASGRIAGSQPQHF	NA	TRBV5-5	TRBJ1-5
CASSSGTGQETQYF	many	TRBV12-3/TRBV12-4	TRBJ2-5
CASSQEPRGDEQYF	few	TRBV4-3	TRBJ2-7
CASIRTGRNTEAFF	NA	TRBV21-1	TRBJ1-1
CASSLDVAGVAYEQYF	NA	TRBV7-2	TRBJ2-7
CASSNSYSYNEQFF	NA	TRBV6-1	TRBJ2-1
CASTLAGGTWNTEAFF	few	TRBV28	TRBJ1-1
CASSLRHGGTMNTEAFF	NA	TRBV18	TRBJ1-1
CAISQQFNTEAFF	few	TRBV10-3	TRBJ1-1
CASSNRGRTGELFF	few	TRBV12-3/TRBV12-4	TRBJ2-2
CASSIGGRNGYGYTF	NA	TRBV19	TRBJ1-2
CASRISQGSYGYTF	many	TRBV12-3/TRBV12-4	TRBJ1-2
CASSVGGGRNQPQHF	few	TRBV9	TRBJ1-5
CASSPERPPENEQFF	NA	TRBV18	TRBJ2-1
CASSESVIGYTGELFF	NA	TRBV25-1	TRBJ2-2
CASSFGGTKDTQYF	few	TRBV11-2	TRBJ2-3
CASSLDRGSTEAFF	few	TRBV11-2	TRBJ1-1
CASSLGQIGYGYTF	NA	TRBV5-1	TRBJ1-2
CASSRDYYQPQHF	NA	TRBV6-2/TRBV6-3	TRBJ1-5
CASSRAGGSLQKLFF	many	TRBV11-2	TRBJ1-4
CASSTPGPEPGELFF	few	TRBV5-1	TRBJ2-2
CASSVLPRWTGELFF	many	TRBV9	TRBJ2-2
CASSPGLDTDTQYF	few	TRBV2	TRBJ2-3
CASSQSAREDGEQFF	few	TRBV28	TRBJ2-1
CATSDSTGPGQPQHF	NA	TRBV24-1	TRBJ1-5
CSICPSNAMGTEAFF	many	TRBV29-1	TRBJ1-1
CASSPKGQSLGYTF	many	TRBV5-6	TRBJ1-2
CARTTGSGANVLTF	NA	TRBV10-1	TRBJ2-6
CASSLSVRPGNTIYF	many	TRBV28	TRBJ1-3
CASDQVGQQTQETQYF	few	TRBV7-9	TRBJ2-5
CASNGNRVAGNTIYF	NA	TRBV6-6	TRBJ1-3
CASSPQTGTSYSNQPQHF	few	TRBV27	TRBJ1-5
CASSEEGHGYTF	NA	TRBV6-1	TRBJ1-2
CASSQDSIALVAFF	few	TRBV4-2	TRBJ1-1
CASSFQQVDGNQPQHF	NA	TRBV5-5	TRBJ1-5
CSTGQEGTEAFF	NA	TRBV20-1	TRBJ1-1